These 15 T cell receptor beta chains were sequenced from one sample in a study of T cells in Graves' hyperthyroidism and ophthalmopathy. TCR beta CDR3 regions were amplified from RNA transcripts. HTBI primers were used for first-round RT-PCR of the TCR CDR3. Via MiXCR, TCRdb re-called the multiplex PCR reads, giving one row per CDR3 protein. Altogether some 760,000 distinct CDR3 sequences are present, 14% being singletons, with the ten largest covering approximately 10%. The specimen was blood. Every receptor here comes from a woman younger than 30 with Graves' hyperthyroidism.

This clonotype was seen a handful of times. This sequence joins TRBV7-8 and TRBJ1-5, with D unclear. This CDR3 region has 15 residues. Germline CDR1 SGHVS, CDR2 FQNEAQ. Trimming pared 0 bases from V and 1 base from J, leaving 7 bases between. The CDR3 DNA follows: TGTGCCAGCAGCTTAGCTAGAGGCAGCAATCAGCCCCAGCATTTT. Translated, it gives CASSLARGSNQPQHF.

This clonotype was detected a few times. The chain joins TRBV6-5 to TRBJ2-2; D gene ambiguous. The V end was cut by 6 bases, the J end by 7 bases, with 9 bases between. The CDR3 has 12 amino acids. Germline CDR1 is MNHEY and CDR2 is SVGAGI. Written as DNA, the CDR3 is TGTGCCAGCAGCTTAAAATTCGGGGAGCTGTTTTTT. Translated, it gives CASSLKFGELFF.

This clonotype has more than one count but fewer than ten. This chain connects TRBV6-9 to TRBJ2-7; no clear D gene. Between the trimmed V and J ends, which lost 0 bases and 0 bases, there was a span of 6 bases. The CDR3 has 14 amino acids. Germline lookup yields CDR1 MNHGY and CDR2 SVAAGI. CDR3 DNA sequence: TGTGCCAGCAGTTATTCAGGTGCCTCCTACGAGCAGTACTTC. This translates into CASSYSGASYEQYF.

This clonotype showed up many times. The chain has TRBV7-3 and TRBJ2-1, with 8 bases matching TRBD2. The CDR3 is 17 amino acids. V gave up 1 base and J gave up 3 bases; unmatched junction bases: 8. The germline V gene encodes CDR1 SGHTA and CDR2 FQGTGA. DNA of the CDR3: TGTGCCAGCAGCTTAATGGGGGGGACTAGAGTCTACAATGAGCAGTTCTTC. Translation gives CASSLMGGTRVYNEQFF.

This clonotype was found a few times. This chain uses TRBV20-1 with TRBJ2-1, with a tentative D call TRBD2 (6 bases). The CDR3 extends over 16 amino acids. From germline, CDR1 is DFQATT and CDR2 SNEGSKA (reference sequence). Trimming removed 4 bases at V and 7 bases at J, with 23 bases between. CDR3 amino acids: CSATPPTGVGLNEQFF. Here the CDR3 DNA reads TGCAGTGCTACCCCCCCAACGGGAGTTGGATTAAATGAGCAGTTCTTC.

The rearrangement links TRBV28 to TRBJ2-1; D possibly uses TRBD1 or TRBD2 (5 bases each). The CDR3 loop spans 16 amino acids. Between the trimmed V and J ends, which lost 6 bases and 4 bases, there was a span of 19 bases. In germline, CDR1 is MDHEN, CDR2 SYDVKM. The CDR3 DNA sequence: TGTGCCAGCAGCCAGTCGGAAACGGGACCTTACAATGAGCAGTTCTTC. This gives the protein CASSQSETGPYNEQFF.

This clonotype showed up many times. CDR3 sequence reads: CASSQGGVGAYEQYF. CDR3 nucleotides: TGTGCCAGCAGCCAGGGGGGAGTAGGAGCCTACGAGCAGTACTTC. The V call is TRBV7-3, the J call TRBJ2-7; D possibly corresponds to TRBD1 (7 bases). The CDR3 contains 15 residues. CDR1 is SGHTA and CDR2 is FQGTGA in the germline V gene. The V end lost 5 bases, the J end lost 2 bases, and 16 bases lay between the germline ends.

J is TRBJ2-7 and V is TRBV3-1, with a weak D call TRBD2 (6 bases). The CDR3 spans 15 residues. V lost 4 bases and J lost 7, with 20 bases in between. CDR1 and CDR2 from the germline V gene are LGHDT and YNNKEL (reference sequence). The chain's CDR3 is CASSRTTGGAGEQYF. CDR3 in DNA: TGTGCCAGCAGCCGTACTACCGGGGGTGCGGGGGAGCAGTACTTC.

This clonotype was counted at least ten times. The chain employs TRBV25-1 and TRBJ2-3, with TRBD2 identical over 11 bases. Germline V gene data show CDR1 as MGHDK and CDR2 as SYGVNS. V dropped 3 bases and J dropped 3; count of bases not matched to a gene: 2. The CDR3 runs to 15 residues. CDR3 DNA: TGTGCCAGCAGTGAGACTAGCGGGGTTACAGATACGCAGTATTTT. Translation: CASSETSGVTDTQYF. Full variable domain (remainder filled in from reference TRBV25-1 and TRBJ2-3): EADIYQTPRYLVIGTGKKITLECSQTMGHDKMYWYQQDPGMELHLIHYSYGVNSTEKGDLSSESTVSRIRTEHFPLTLESARPSHTSQYLCASSETSGVTDTQYFGPGTRLTVL.

There are many counts of this clonotype. This sequence joins TRBV7-9 and TRBJ2-1; TRBD1 matches at 7 bases. CDR3 size: 20 residues. Unmatched junction bases numbered 17, after V lost 0 bases and J lost 3 bases. The V gene's germline CDR1 is SEHNR and CDR2 FQNEAQ (reference sequence). The CDR3 reads CASSLAELMIRAGGYNEQFF. CDR3 in DNA: TGTGCCAGCAGCTTAGCTGAATTAATGATCCGAGCAGGGGGCTACAATGAGCAGTTCTTC.

Ten or more counts support this clonotype. The rearrangement joins TRBV20-1 to TRBJ2-3; the match to TRBD1 covers 9 bases. V lost 2 bases and J lost 4; bases outside the gene matches: 7. The length of the CDR3 is 15 residues. CDR1 DFQATT and CDR2 SNEGSKA come from the germline V gene (reference sequence). CDR3 in amino acids: CSARNPGQGSDTQYF. The CDR3 DNA reads TGCAGTGCTAGAAACCCTGGACAGGGGTCAGATACGCAGTATTTT.

This clonotype was observed at least ten times. V is TRBV6-1 and J is TRBJ2-2; 10 bases are shared with TRBD2. The CDR3 has 14 residues. After removal of 11 bases from V and 1 base from J, the junction contained 4 bases not matched to a gene. Germline loops: CDR1 MNHNS, CDR2 SASEGT. The CDR3 reads CAAGTSENTGELFF. In DNA form, the CDR3 reads TGTGCCGCGGGGACTAGCGAGAACACCGGGGAGCTGTTTTTT.

This chain joins TRBV28 and TRBJ2-5, with 8 bases that match TRBD1. With V trimmed by 4 bases and J by 5 bases, 6 bases remained unmatched. In germline, CDR1 is MDHEN, CDR2 SYDVKM. The CDR3 is 14 residues long. CDR3 DNA sequence: TGTGCCAGCAGTTCCTCAGGGGGCCGGGAGACCCAGTACTTC. It translates to CASSSSGGRETQYF.

The table lists this clonotype with a few counts. This rearrangement joins TRBV7-2 to TRBJ2-2, with TRBD1 as a possible D gene (5 bases). The ends were cut back, 4 bases at V and 8 bases at J, with 8 bases in the middle. CDR3 length equals 12 residues. The V gene's germline CDR1 is SGHTA and CDR2 FQGNSA. This CDR3 is CASSSYRGELFF. Here the CDR3 DNA reads TGTGCCAGCAGCTCATACAGGGGGGAGCTGTTTTTT.

The rearrangement joins TRBV30 to TRBJ1-6; D remains unclear. Per the germline V gene, CDR1 is GTSNPN and CDR2 is SVGIG (reference sequence). There are 17 residues in the CDR3. V lost 4 bases to trimming and J lost 6 bases, with 22 bases between them. The CDR3 loop reads CAWTRPSPQALNSPLHF. The CDR3 DNA is TGTGCCTGGACAAGGCCTAGCCCCCAGGCCCTTAATTCACCCCTCCACTTT.